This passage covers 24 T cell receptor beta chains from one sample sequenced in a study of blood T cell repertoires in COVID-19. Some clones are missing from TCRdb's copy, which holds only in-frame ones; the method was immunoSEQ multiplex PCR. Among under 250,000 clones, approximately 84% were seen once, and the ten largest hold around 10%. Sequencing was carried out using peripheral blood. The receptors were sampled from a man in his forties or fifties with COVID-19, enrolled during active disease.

In DNA, the CDR3 is TGTGCCATCAGGGAAGACAGGGGGTTTTCCTATGGCTACACCTTC. Encoded protein: CAIREDRGFSYGYTF. This chain uses TRBV10-3 with TRBJ1-2; 9 positions match TRBD1. J was trimmed by 4 bases and V by 6 bases; bases with no gene match: 9. The CDR3 length is 15 residues. Germline values: CDR1 ENHRY, CDR2 SYGVKD.

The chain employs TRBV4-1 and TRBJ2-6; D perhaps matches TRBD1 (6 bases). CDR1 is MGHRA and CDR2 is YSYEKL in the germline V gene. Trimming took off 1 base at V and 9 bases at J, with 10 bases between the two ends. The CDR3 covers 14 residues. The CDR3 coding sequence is TGCGCCAGCAGCCAAGGAAGGACAGTCAACGTCCTGACTTTC. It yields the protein CASSQGRTVNVLTF.

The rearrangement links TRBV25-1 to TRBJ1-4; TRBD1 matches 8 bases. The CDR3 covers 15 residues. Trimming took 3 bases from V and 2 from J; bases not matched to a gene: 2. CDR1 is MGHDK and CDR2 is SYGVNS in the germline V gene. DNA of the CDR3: TGTGCCAGCAGTGATACAGGGGGGACTAATGAAAAACTGTTTTTT. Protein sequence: CASSDTGGTNEKLFF.

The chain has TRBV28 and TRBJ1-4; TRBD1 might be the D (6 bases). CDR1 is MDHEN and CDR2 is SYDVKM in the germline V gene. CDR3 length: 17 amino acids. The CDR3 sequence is CTVAARGKSGTNEKLFF. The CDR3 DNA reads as TGTACTGTGGCGGCCAGGGGAAAATCAGGAACTAATGAAAAACTGTTTTTT.

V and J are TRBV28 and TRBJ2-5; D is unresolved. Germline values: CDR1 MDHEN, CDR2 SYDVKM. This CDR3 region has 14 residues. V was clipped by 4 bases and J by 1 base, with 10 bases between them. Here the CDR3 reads CASSSTDFQETQYF. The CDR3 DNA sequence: TGTGCCAGCAGTTCGACCGACTTCCAAGAGACCCAGTACTTC.

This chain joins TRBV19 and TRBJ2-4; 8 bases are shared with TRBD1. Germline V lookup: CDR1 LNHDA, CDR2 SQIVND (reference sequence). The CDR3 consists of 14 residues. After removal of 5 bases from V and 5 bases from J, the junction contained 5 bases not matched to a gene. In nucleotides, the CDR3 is TGTGCCAGTAGTCCCCAGGGGGCGGAAAACATTCAGTACTTC. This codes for CASSPQGAENIQYF. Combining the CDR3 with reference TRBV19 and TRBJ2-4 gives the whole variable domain DGGITQSPKYLFRKEGQNVTLSCEQNLNHDAMYWYRQDPGQGLRLIYYSQIVNDFQKGDIAEGYSVSREKKESFPLTVTSAQKNPTAFYLCASSPQGAENIQYFGAGTRLSVL.

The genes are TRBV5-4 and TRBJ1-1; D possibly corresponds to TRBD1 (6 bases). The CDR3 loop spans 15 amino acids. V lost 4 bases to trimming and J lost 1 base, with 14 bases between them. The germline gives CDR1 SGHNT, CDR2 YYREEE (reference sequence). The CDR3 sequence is CASSKPGQTNTEAFF. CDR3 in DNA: TGTGCCAGCAGCAAGCCGGGACAAACGAACACTGAAGCTTTCTTT.

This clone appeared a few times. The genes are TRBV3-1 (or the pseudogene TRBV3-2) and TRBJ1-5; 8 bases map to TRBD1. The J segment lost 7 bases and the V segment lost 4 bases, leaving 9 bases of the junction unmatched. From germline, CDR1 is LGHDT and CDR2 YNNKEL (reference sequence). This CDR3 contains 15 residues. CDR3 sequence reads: CASSRSQGANQPQHF. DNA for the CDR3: TGTGCCAGCAGCCGTTCGCAGGGGGCTAACCAGCCCCAGCATTTT.

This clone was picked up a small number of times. In DNA form, the CDR3 reads TGTGCCTGGGCCGGGACACCCTCCTACAATGAGCAGTTCTTC. Amino acid sequence: CAWAGTPSYNEQFF. The rearrangement uses TRBV30 and TRBJ2-1, with D perhaps matching TRBD1 (6 bases). V lost 5 bases, J lost 0 bases, and 11 bases lay in between. Per germline, CDR1 GTSNPN and CDR2 SVGIG (reference sequence). The length of the CDR3 is 14 residues. The entire variable domain, with the rest obtained from reference TRBV30 and TRBJ2-1, is as follows: SQTIHQWPATLVQPVGSPLSLECTVEGTSNPNLYWYRQAAGRGLQLLFYSVGIGQISSEVPQNLSASRPQDRQFILSSKKLLLSDSGFYLCAWAGTPSYNEQFFGPGTRLTVL.

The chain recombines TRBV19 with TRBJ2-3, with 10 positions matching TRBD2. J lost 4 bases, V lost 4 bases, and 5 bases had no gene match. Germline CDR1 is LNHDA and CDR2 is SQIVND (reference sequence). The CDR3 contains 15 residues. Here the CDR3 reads CASSRRTSGSDTQYF. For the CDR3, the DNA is TGTGCCAGTAGTAGACGGACTAGCGGTTCAGATACGCAGTATTTT.

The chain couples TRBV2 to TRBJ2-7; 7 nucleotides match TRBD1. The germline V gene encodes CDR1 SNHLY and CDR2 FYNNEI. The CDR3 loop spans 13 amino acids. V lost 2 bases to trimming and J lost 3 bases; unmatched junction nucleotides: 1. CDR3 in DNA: TGTGCCAGCAGTGAAAGGGGGCACTACGAGCAGTACTTC. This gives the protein CASSERGHYEQYF. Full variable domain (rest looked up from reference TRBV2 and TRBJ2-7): EPEVTQTPSHQVTQMGQEVILRCVPISNHLYFYWYRQILGQKVEFLVSFYNNEISEKSEIFDDQFSVERPDGSNFTLKIRSTKLEDSAMYFCASSERGHYEQYFGPGTRLTVT.

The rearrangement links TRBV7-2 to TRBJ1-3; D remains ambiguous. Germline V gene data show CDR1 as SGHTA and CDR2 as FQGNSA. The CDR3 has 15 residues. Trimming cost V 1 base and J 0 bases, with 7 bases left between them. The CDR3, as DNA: TGTGCCAGCAGCTTAGACAGCATCTCTGGAAACACCATATATTTT. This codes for CASSLDSISGNTIYF.

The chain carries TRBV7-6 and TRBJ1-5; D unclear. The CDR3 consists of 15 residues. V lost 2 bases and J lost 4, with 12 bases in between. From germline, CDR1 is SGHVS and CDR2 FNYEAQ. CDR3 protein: CASSLSFGDNQPQHF. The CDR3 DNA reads TGTGCCAGCAGCTTAAGTTTCGGGGATAATCAGCCCCAGCATTTT.

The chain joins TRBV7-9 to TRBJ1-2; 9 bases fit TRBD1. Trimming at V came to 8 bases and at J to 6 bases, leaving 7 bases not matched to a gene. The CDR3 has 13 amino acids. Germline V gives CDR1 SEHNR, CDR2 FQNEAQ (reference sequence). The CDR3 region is CASRRTGEDGYTF. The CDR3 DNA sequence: TGTGCCAGCCGGAGGACAGGGGAGGATGGCTACACCTTC.

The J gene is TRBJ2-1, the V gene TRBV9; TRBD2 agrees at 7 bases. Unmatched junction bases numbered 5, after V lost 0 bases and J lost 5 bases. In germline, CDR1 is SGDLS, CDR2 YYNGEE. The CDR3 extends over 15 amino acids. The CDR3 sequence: CASSVGDYINNEQFF. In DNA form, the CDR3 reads TGTGCCAGCAGCGTAGGGGACTACATTAACAATGAGCAGTTCTTC.

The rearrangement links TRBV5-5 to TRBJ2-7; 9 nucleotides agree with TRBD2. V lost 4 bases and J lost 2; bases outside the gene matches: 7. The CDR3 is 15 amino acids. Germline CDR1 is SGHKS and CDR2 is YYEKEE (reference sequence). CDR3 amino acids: CASSGLASGTYEQYF. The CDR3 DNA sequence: TGTGCCAGCAGCGGGCTAGCTAGCGGGACCTACGAGCAGTACTTC.

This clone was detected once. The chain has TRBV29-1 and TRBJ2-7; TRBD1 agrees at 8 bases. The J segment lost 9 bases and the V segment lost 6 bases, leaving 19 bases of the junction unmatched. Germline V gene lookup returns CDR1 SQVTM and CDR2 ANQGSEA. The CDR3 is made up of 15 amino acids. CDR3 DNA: TGCAGCGTCGGAATCGGGACAGGTTTTCCCTCGGGGCAGTACTTC. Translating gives CSVGIGTGFPSGQYF.

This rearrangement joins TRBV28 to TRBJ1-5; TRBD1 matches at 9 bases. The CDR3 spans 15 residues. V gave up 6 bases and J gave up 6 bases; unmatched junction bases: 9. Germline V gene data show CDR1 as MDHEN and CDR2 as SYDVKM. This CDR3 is CASSLGQGFRQPQHF. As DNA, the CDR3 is TGTGCCAGCAGCCTGGGACAGGGATTCCGTCAGCCCCAGCATTTT.

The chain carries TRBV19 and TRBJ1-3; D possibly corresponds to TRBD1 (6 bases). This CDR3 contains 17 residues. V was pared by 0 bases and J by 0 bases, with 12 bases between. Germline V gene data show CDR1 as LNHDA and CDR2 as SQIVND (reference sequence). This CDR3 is CASSIDTRGFSGNTIYF. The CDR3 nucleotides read TGTGCCAGTAGTATAGATACTAGGGGGTTCTCTGGAAACACCATATATTTT.

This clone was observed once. The chain's CDR3 is CAWSGGLVTFF. CDR3 nucleotide sequence: TGTGCCTGGAGCGGGGGACTAGTCACGTTCTTC. The chain has TRBV30 and TRBJ2-1; 8 positions agree with TRBD2. V dropped 3 bases and J dropped 15; count of bases not matched to a gene: 7. The CDR3 loop spans 11 amino acids. Germline CDR1 is GTSNPN and CDR2 is SVGIG (reference sequence).

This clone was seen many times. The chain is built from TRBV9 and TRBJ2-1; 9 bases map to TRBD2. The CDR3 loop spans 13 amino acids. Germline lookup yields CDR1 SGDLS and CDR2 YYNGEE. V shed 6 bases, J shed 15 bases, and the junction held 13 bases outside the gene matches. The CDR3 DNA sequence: TGTGCCAGCAACCCAGACTTAGCGGGAGTCCCGTTCTTC. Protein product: CASNPDLAGVPFF.

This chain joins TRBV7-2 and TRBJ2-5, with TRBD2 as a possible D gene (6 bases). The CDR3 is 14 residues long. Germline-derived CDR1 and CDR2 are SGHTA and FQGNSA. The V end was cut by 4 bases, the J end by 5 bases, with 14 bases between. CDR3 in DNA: TGTGCCAGCAGCTCCCAGGGAAGCGGGGAGACCCAGTACTTC. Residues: CASSSQGSGETQYF.

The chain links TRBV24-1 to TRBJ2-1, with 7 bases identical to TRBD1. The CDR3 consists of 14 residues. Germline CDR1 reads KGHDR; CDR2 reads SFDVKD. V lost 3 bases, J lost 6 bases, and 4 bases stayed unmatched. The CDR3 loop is CATSDLRDSNEQFF. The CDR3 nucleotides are TGTGCCACCAGTGATCTCCGGGACAGCAATGAGCAGTTCTTC.

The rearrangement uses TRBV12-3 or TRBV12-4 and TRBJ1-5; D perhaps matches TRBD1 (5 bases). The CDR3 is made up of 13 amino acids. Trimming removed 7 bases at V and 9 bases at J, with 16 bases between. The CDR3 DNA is TGTGCCAGCAATGGGGGGGGAGTAGGGCCCCAGCATTTT. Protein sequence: CASNGGGVGPQHF.